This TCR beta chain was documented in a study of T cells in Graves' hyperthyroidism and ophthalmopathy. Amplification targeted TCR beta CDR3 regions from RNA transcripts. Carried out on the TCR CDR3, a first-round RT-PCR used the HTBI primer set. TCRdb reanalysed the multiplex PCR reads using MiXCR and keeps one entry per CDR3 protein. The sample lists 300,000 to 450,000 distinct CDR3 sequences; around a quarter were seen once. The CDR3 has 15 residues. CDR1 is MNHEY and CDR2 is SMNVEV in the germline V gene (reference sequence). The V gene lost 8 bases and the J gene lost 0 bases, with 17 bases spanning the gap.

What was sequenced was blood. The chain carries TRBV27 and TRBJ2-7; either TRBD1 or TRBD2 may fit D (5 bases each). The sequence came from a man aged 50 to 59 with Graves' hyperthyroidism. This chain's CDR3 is CASCNAGRDSYEQYF. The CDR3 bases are TGTGCCAGCTGCAATGCGGGCAGGGACTCCTACGAGCAGTACTTC.